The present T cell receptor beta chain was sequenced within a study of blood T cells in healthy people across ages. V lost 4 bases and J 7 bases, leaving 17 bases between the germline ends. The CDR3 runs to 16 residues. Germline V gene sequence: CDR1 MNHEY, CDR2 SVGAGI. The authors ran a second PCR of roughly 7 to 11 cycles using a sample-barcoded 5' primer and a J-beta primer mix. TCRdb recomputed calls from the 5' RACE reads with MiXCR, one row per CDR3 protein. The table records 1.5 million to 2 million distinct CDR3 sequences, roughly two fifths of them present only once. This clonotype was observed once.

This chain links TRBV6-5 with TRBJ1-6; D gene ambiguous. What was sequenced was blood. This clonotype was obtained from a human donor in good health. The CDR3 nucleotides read TGTGCCAGCAGTTGGGATAGGGAATCGGTGAATTCACCCCTCCACTTT. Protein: CASSWDRESVNSPLHF.